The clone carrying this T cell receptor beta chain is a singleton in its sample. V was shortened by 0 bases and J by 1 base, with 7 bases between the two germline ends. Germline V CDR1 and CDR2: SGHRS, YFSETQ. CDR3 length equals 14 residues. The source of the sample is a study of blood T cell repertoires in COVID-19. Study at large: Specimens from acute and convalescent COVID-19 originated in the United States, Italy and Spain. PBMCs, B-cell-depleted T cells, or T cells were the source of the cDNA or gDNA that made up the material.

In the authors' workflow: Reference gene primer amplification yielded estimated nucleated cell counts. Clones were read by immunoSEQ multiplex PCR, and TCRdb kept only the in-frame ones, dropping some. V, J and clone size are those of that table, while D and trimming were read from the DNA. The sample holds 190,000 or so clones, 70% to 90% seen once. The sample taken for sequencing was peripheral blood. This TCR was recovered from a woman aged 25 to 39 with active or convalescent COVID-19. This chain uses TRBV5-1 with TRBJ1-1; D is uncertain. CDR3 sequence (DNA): TGCGCCAGCAGCTTGGGAGGAAAGAACACTGAAGCTTTCTTT. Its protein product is CASSLGGKNTEAFF.